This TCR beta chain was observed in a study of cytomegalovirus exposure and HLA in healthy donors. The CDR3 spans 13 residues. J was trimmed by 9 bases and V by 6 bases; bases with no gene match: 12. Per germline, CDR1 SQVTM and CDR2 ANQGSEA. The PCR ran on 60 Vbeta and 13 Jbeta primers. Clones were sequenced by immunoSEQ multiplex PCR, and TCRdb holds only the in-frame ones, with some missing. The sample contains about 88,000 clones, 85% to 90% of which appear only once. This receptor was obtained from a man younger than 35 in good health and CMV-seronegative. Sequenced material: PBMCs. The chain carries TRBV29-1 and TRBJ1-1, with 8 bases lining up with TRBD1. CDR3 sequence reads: CSVETGDTVKAFF. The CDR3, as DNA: TGCAGCGTAGAGACAGGGGATACAGTTAAAGCTTTCTTT. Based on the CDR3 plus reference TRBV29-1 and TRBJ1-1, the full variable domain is SAVISQKPSRDICQRGTSLTIQCQVDSQVTMMFWYRQQPGQSLTLIATANQGSEATYESGFVIDKFPISRPNLTFSTLTVSNMSPEDSSIYLCSVETGDTVKAFFGQGTRLTVV.